This TCR beta chain was sequenced in a study of regulatory T cells in long-lasting Graves disease. The overall study: Persistent Graves' disease denoted over 5 years of antithyroid drugs plus positive TSH receptor antibodies.

The CDR3 is 18 residues long. The sample's time point: persistent/refractory GD, antithyroid drugs over 5 years with positive TRAb. Construction of the TCR library relied on RNA isolated from PBMCs. Sequencing libraries for TCR beta were prepared with iRepertoire HTBI primers and Arm-PCR of CDR3 regions. MiXCR was run by TCRdb on the multiplex PCR reads, yielding one entry per CDR3 protein. The table has about half a million distinct CDR3 sequences, 22% seen once. There are a few counts of this clonotype. This chain uses TRBV3-2 with TRBJ2-5; whether TRBD2, the table's D call, matches the DNA was not checked. TRBV3-2 is a pseudogene segment. Specimen: peripheral blood mononuclear cells (PBMCs), collected when the disease was refractory, from a patient treated with antithyroid drugs. The sequence derives from a female donor with Graves disease. This CDR3 is CASRTRTSGSLDQETQYF. In DNA form, the CDR3 reads TGTGCCAGCAGGACGCGGACTAGCGGGAGTTTAGACCAAGAGACCCAGTACTTC.